This entry lists 2 T cell receptor beta chains sequenced from one sample in a study of cytomegalovirus exposure and HLA in healthy donors. PCR involved 60 Vbeta and 13 Jbeta primers. Sequencing used immunoSEQ multiplex PCR; TCRdb keeps in-frame clones, though not all of them. This listing includes 85,000 to 110,000 clones. Sequencing input: PBMCs. These receptors came from a man in his forties in good health and CMV-seronegative.

This chain uses TRBV10-1 with TRBJ1-2; D is undetermined. V gave up 5 bases and J gave up 1 base, with 8 bases separating them. The germline gives CDR1 WNHNN, CDR2 SYGVQD (reference sequence). There are 13 residues in the CDR3. The CDR3 reads CASSNDNNYGYTF. The CDR3 DNA is TGCGCCAGCAGTAATGACAATAACTATGGCTACACCTTC.

The V and J genes are TRBV7-8 and TRBJ1-1; 9 bases map to TRBD1. The germline CDR1 and CDR2 sequences are SGHVS and FQNEAQ. This CDR3 spans 16 amino acids. V shed 0 bases, J shed 6 bases, and the junction held 8 bases outside the gene matches. DNA of the CDR3: TGTGCCAGCAGCTTAGCCGGGACAGGGAGTCTCTCTGAAGCTTTCTTT. Its translation: CASSLAGTGSLSEAFF.